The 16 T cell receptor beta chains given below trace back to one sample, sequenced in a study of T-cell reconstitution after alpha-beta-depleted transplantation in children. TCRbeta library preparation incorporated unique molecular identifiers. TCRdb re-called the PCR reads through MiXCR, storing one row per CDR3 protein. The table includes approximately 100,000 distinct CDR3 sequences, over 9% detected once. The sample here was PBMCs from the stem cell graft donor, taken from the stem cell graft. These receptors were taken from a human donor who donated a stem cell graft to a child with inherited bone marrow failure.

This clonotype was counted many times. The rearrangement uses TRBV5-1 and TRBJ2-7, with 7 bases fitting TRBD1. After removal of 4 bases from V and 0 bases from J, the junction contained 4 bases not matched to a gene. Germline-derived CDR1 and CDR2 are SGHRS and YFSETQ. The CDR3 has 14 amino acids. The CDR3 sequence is CASSPGTASYEQYF. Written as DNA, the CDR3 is TGCGCCAGCAGCCCTGGGACAGCCTCCTACGAGCAGTACTTC.

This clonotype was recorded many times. The CDR3: CSASVGRGETQYF. The CDR3 nucleotides are TGCAGCGCCTCGGTGGGCAGGGGAGAGACCCAGTACTTC. The chain recombines TRBV29-1 with TRBJ2-5; D may be TRBD1 (6 bases). Trimming stripped 7 bases from V and 4 bases from J, with 16 bases between. This CDR3 is built from 13 residues. CDR1 SQVTM and CDR2 ANQGSEA come from the germline V gene.

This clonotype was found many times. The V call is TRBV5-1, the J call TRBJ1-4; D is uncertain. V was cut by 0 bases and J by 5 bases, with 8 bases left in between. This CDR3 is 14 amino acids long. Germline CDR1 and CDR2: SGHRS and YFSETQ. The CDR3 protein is CASSLDPQNEKLFF. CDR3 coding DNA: TGCGCCAGCAGCTTGGATCCACAGAATGAAAAACTGTTTTTT.

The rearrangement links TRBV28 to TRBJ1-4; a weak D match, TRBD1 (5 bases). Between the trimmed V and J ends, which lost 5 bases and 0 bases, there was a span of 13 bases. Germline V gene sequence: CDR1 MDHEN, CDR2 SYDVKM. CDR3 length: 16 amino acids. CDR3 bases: TGTGCCAGCAGTCCCCTGGGGGAGGCAACTAATGAAAAACTGTTTTTT. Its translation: CASSPLGEATNEKLFF.

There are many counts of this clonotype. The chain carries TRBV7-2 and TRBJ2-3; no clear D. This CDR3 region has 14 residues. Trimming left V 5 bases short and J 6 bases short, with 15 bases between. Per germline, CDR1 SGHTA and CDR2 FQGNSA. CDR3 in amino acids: CASSRLGTDDTQYF. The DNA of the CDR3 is TGTGCCAGCAGCCGCCTGGGCACGGATGATACGCAGTATTTT.

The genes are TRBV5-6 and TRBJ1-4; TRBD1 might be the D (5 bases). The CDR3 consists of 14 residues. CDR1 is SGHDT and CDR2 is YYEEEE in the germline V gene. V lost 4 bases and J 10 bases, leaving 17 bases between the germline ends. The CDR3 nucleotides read TGTGCCAGCAGCGCCAGGGACCTCTGCAGAAAACTGTTTTTT. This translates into CASSARDLCRKLFF. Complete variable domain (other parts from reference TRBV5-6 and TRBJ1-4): DAGVTQSPTHLIKTRGQQVTLRCSPKSGHDTVSWYQQALGQGPQFIFQYYEEEERQRGNFPDRFSGHQFPNYSSELNVNALLLGDSALYLCASSARDLCRKLFFGSGTQLSVL.

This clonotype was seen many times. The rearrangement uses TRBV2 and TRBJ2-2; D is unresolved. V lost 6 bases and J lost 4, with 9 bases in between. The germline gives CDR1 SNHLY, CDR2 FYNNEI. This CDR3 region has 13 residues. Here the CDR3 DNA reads TGTGCCAGCAGGAGGCTCGGCACCGGGGAGCTGTTTTTT. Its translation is CASRRLGTGELFF.

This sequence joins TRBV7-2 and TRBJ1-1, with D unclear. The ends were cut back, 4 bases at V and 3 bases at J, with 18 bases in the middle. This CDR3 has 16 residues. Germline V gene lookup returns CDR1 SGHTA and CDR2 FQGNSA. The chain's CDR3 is CASSSGILGVYTEAFF. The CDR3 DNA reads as TGTGCCAGCAGCTCGGGTATTCTCGGGGTGTACACTGAAGCTTTCTTT.

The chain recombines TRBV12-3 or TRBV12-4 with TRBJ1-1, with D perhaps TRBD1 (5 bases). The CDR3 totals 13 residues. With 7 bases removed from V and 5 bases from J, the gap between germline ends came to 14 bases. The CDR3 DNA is TGTGCCAGCATCTCGAGGGGTGGAACTGAAGCTTTCTTT. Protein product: CASISRGGTEAFF.

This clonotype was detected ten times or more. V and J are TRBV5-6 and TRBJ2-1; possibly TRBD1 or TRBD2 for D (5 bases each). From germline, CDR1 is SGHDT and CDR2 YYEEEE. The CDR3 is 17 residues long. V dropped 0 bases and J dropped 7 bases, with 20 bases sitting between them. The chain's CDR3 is CASSLGMNRGTGNEQFF. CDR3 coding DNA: TGTGCCAGCAGCTTGGGCATGAATAGGGGAACGGGGAATGAGCAGTTCTTC.

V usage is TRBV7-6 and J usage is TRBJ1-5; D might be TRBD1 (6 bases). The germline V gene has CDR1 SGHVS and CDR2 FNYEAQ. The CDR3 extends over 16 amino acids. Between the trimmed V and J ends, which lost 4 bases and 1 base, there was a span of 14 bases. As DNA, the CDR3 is TGTGCCAGCAGCTCCGGGGGGGGGGGCAGCAATCAGCCCCAGCATTTT. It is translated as CASSSGGGGSNQPQHF.

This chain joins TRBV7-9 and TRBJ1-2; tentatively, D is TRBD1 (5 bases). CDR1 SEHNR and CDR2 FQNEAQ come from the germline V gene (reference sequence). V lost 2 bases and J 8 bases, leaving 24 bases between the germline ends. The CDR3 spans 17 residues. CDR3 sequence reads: CASSLRRGALHPRGYTF. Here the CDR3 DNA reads TGTGCCAGCAGCTTACGTCGAGGGGCGCTGCACCCTCGGGGCTACACCTTC.

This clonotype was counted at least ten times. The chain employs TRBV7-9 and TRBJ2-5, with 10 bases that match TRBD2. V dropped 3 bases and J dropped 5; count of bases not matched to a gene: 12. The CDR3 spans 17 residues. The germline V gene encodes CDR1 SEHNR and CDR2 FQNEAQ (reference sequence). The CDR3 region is CASSFPIAGGLGETQYF. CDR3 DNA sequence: TGTGCCAGCAGCTTCCCTATAGCGGGAGGTTTAGGGGAGACCCAGTACTTC.

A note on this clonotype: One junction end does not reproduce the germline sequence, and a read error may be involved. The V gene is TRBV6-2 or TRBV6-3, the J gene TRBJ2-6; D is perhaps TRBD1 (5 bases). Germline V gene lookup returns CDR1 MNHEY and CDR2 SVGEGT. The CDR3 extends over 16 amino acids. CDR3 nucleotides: TGTGCCAGCAGCCATAGGGTACCCTCTGGGGCCAACGTCCTGTCTTTC. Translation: CASSHRVPSGANVLSF.

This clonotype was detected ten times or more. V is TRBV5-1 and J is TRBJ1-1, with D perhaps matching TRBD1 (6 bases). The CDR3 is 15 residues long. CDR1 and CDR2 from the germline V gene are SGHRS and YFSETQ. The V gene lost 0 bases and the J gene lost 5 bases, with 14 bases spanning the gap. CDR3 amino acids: CASSLVGGKATEAFF. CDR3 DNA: TGCGCCAGCAGCTTGGTTGGGGGCAAGGCTACTGAAGCTTTCTTT.

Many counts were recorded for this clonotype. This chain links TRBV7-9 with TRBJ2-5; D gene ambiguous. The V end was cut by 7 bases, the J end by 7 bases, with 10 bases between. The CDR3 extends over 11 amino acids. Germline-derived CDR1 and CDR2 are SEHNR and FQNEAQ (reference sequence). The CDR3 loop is CASTPGMTQYF. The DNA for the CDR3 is TGTGCCAGCACCCCGGGTATGACCCAGTACTTC. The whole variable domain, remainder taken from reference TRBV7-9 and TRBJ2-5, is DTGVSQNPRHKITKRGQNVTFRCDPISEHNRLYWYRQTLGQGPEFLTYFQNEAQLEKSRLLSDRFSAERPKGSFSTLEIQRTEQGDSAMYLCASTPGMTQYFGPGTRLLVL.